This T cell receptor beta chain came from a study of T cell responses to AZD1222 COVID-19 vaccine. Study in general: Whether given at about 4 or about 12 weeks, second doses were pooled.

Comment on this clone: Its matching antigen is unknown.

Study results and limitations: Just five or six AZD1222 recipients were seropositive at baseline. The breadth and depth of Spike-specific TCRs increased once two AZD1222 doses had been given. Among the donors, most were white British and more were female, and clonal diversity was possibly underestimated.

This CDR3 region has 12 residues. Per the germline V gene, CDR1 is GTSNPN and CDR2 is SVGIG (reference sequence). Trimming stripped 4 bases from V and 7 bases from J, with 11 bases between. Only in-frame clones appear in the TCRdb table, and some are missing; sequencing was by immunoSEQ multiplex PCR. The repertoire holds roughly 120,000 clones, with 88% as singletons. The receptor's source is an adult in good health. The material sequenced was peripheral blood, taken on day 0 of AZD1222 vaccination. The V call is TRBV30, the J call TRBJ2-1; D may be TRBD1 (5 bases). Written as DNA, the CDR3 is TGTGCCTGGATGGCAGGGTGGAATGAGCAGTTCTTC. Residues: CAWMAGWNEQFF.